This T cell receptor beta chain was recovered during a study of cytomegalovirus exposure and HLA in healthy donors (dated by TCRdb to 2016 to 2017). With respect to the entire study: An earlier analysis of more than 550 of the donors reported 250 to 300 Gb of sequence data and 90 million to 120 million unique TCR beta sequences obtained from some 200 million T cells. An early release that covered roughly 600 HLA-typed donors contained around 300 gigabases of sequencing data and roughly 84 million unique TCR sequences. Of the roughly 390 genotyped donors, approximately 81% were placed in the genetic ancestry cluster associated with self-reported Caucasian donors. The aim of the study was to test whether cataloging public T cell receptors could identify signatures of past pathogen exposure. The study used immunosequencing to profile the T cell repertoires of about 670 subjects and linked those repertoires to cytomegalovirus serostatus. Along with the roughly 700-subject first cohort, a separate validation cohort of over 90 different subjects was used. To predict cytomegalovirus infection status, the study brought together high-throughput TCR immunosequencing, statistical association of individual TCRs with disease status, and machine learning. To study patterns of TCR occurrence, a later analysis re-analyzed previously published TCR beta repertoires from several hundred donors and added high-resolution HLA genotyping. The later analysis used no new phenotypic data to find candidate immune exposures, relying instead on TCR beta sequences and their occurrence across donors. An earlier analysis of several hundred of the donors applied high-throughput TCR beta sequencing to assess whether each TCR beta V gene segment acted as functional or pseudogenic. Donor age, sex, ethnicity and CMV serostatus were compiled together with the repertoire data. A later genetic analysis used genome-wide SNP genotypes for 398 of the 666 donors, treating that subset as a discovery cohort. All discovery cohort repertoires had been generated using a single sequencing platform. HLA typing included class I and class II loci at four-digit resolution. Typing coverage differed by locus: A, B, C, DRB1 and DQB1 were typed in roughly 620-640 donors, DQA1 in roughly 510, DPA1 in some 610, and DPB1 in 472. Roughly 5 DR-DQ haplotypes were handled as single units for association and clustering because linkage in the cohort was strong. On average, roughly 240,000 unique TCR beta nucleotide sequences were sequenced per donor among some 420 genotyped donors of the cohort, with around 19% of those sequences being non-productive. General study outcomes and caveats: Strong co-occurrence of HLA alleles, especially DR and DQ, made assigning TCR associations to individual alleles difficult. Because the 87-base-pair reads could not distinguish some IMGT-functional V segments, including TRBV6-2 and TRBV6-3, those segments were excluded. A further reported finding was that TCR beta sequences accurately predicted the HLA-A and HLA-B alleles for most subjects in the first cohort. Immune exposure information for the cohort was limited to CMV serostatus. In vitro tests confirmed that a few of the cytomegalovirus-associated TCR beta chains recognize cytomegalovirus antigens. The classifier was reported to diagnose cytomegalovirus status with high specificity and sensitivity in both the original and validation cohorts. In this cohort, only TCR beta chains were sequenced, and detectable features were limited by the absence of alpha or paired-chain data. Linkage disequilibrium might explain the correlated functional status among segregating V segments, but an unknown experimental factor could not be excluded. Most TCR sequences were observed very rarely across donors, whereas some public TCRs were present in many individuals. A later analysis associated about 18,000 TCR beta sequences with specific HLA alleles at a false discovery rate of 0.05. The authors suggested that the approach could potentially be generalized to other disease states and immunological phenotypes. A later analysis found that TCR association rates varied across HLA loci, with DRB1 alleles showing the most associated TCRs and HLA-C alleles the fewest. A later analysis reported that several top co-occurrence clusters appeared linked to parvovirus B19, influenza, CMV and Epstein-Barr virus. Most CMV-associated TCR beta chains appeared to be HLA-restricted in a later analysis, and the HLA associations seemed to be driven largely by CMV exposure. The study gave a list of some 150 TCR beta chains associated with cytomegalovirus. A cluster of highly shared sequence variants was judged likely to represent a technical artifact of the sequencing pipeline. V-gene and J-gene trimming of TCR beta chains was associated with a missense DCLRE1C variant in a later genetic analysis, and the association was replicated in an independent cohort. The earlier analysis of some 560 of the donors excluded some 15 rarely observed V segments, including chromosome 9 orphons, because counts were too low. Sequencing depth was assumed to be roughly uniform across donors in the presence/absence analyses, though that assumption may not hold. Compared with equally common non-associated chains, HLA-associated TCR beta chains in a later analysis were more clonally expanded and had lower generation probabilities. In an earlier analysis of some 500 of the donors, most TCR beta V segments were observed in productive rearrangements about 87% or about 30% of the time, broadly matching IMGT annotations. Because HLA typing was missing for some donors at each locus, association tests included only the typed subset. In a later genetic analysis, fewer N-insertions in productive TCRs were reported among donors in an Asian-associated ancestry cluster than the approximately 630-donor mean.

The cohort was made up of 666 healthy bone marrow donors. All cohort members were sampled while nominally healthy, although unrecorded immune exposures were likely present. The donor was CMV seropositive and was included in the group of 250 to 350 seropositive cohort members. Each donor provided a peripheral blood sample, and peripheral blood mononuclear cells were used for TCR beta sequencing. Genomic DNA extraction from the blood cell samples was performed with the Qiagen DNeasy Blood Extraction Kit. Details on this clone: Its recognized antigen is unknown. One base away there is no much larger clone; base qualities are not given.

Library preparation was by the immunoSEQ multiplex PCR assay. For the multiplex PCR, a mixture combining 60 forward primers for TCR Vbeta segments and 13 reverse primers for TCR Jbeta segments was used. The CDR3 region of rearranged TCR beta genes was amplified from genomic DNA with a multiplex PCR assay. Amplified TCR beta libraries were sequenced as 87-base-pair reads on the Illumina HiSeq System. The original methods were these. Across the 670 or so repertoires, a later analysis counted 78 million or so unique TCR beta chains, approximately 12 million of which were shared by at least two donors. To remove PCR and sequencing errors, raw reads were error-corrected and collapsed into unique sequences using a nearest-neighbor algorithm that merged closely related sequences. CDR3 sequences were aligned to IMGT reference sequences to assign V, D and J gene segments. Each retained sequence needed at least a six-nucleotide match to both a V gene segment and a J gene segment. Rearrangements were classified as productive when the CDR3 lacked stop codons and remained in frame with V and J, and all other rearrangements were classified as non-productive. CDR3 was defined according to IMGT convention as the region running from the second conserved V-encoded cysteine to the conserved J-encoded phenylalanine. The earlier analysis of more than 450 of the donors excluded sequences that lacked an unambiguous match to a single V gene segment. In an earlier analysis of approximately 500 of the donors, a V segment was called functional when productive rearrangements were above 56.7%, and segregating when the standard deviation between donors exceeded 5%. To diagnose cytomegalovirus status from the catalog of TCR beta chain sequences, a statistical classification framework was built. In a later analysis, V and J genes were assigned by comparing TCR nucleotide sequences against IMGT/GENE-DB human TR gene sequences. The TCRdist pipeline was used in a later analysis to assign CDR3 sequences and most-parsimonious VDJ recombination scenarios. In a later analysis, every TCR beta chain was defined by the combination of its CDR3 amino acid sequence and its V-gene family, and reads without a unique V-gene family were dropped. To address suspected cross-contamination and a sequencing artifact, a later analysis removed a few hundred highly shared, low-generation-probability nucleotide sequences. In a later analysis, a clonal expansion index was calculated for each public chain from normalized within-repertoire ranks of inferred template counts. A later analysis computed generation probabilities with a VDJ recombination model fitted to out-of-frame rearrangements, and checked the results against IGoR. A later analysis scored TCR-TCR, TCR-HLA and TCR-CMV co-occurrence with hypergeometric tests, applying a repertoire-size bias correction to TCR pairs. A later analysis estimated false discovery rates by permuting HLA or CMV assignments 20 times. In a later analysis, co-occurring TCRs were grouped with DBSCAN, and TCRdist sequence similarity was added when clustering was performed within HLA-allele-positive subsets. Co-occurrence clustering excluded repertoires with fewer than 30,000 or more than 120,000 public chains, plus five with anomalous nucleotide sharing. In TCRdb, the immuneACCESS table is reduced to in-frame sequences with V and J assigned. These tables do not hold every clone; where another copy was compared, an unresolved V gene accounts for under half, and the others remain unexplained. V and J calls and clone size are as listed in that table; D and trimming were resolved from the DNA. For this sample there are under 100,000 clones; 60% to 80% appear just once. Clones ranked in the top ten supply approximately 16% of the sample.

The germline V end is reduced by 3 bases and the J end by 2 bases; junction bases left unmatched: 6. According to the germline V gene (reference sequence), CDR1 reads SGHNT and CDR2 reads YYREEE. From the cysteine through the phenylalanine, the CDR3 covers 15 amino acids. The sequence is cut down to CDR3 DNA, 45 bases in frame from base 1. This TCR was recovered from a woman aged 50 to 60 in good health and CMV-seropositive. Sample: PBMCs. Recombination joined TRBV5-4 with TRBJ2-7, with 9 bases matching TRBD1. Read as DNA, the sequence is TGTGCCAGCAGCTCTCCGGGACAGGGCCCCTACGAGCAGTACTTC. This is translated as CASSSPGQGPYEQYF.